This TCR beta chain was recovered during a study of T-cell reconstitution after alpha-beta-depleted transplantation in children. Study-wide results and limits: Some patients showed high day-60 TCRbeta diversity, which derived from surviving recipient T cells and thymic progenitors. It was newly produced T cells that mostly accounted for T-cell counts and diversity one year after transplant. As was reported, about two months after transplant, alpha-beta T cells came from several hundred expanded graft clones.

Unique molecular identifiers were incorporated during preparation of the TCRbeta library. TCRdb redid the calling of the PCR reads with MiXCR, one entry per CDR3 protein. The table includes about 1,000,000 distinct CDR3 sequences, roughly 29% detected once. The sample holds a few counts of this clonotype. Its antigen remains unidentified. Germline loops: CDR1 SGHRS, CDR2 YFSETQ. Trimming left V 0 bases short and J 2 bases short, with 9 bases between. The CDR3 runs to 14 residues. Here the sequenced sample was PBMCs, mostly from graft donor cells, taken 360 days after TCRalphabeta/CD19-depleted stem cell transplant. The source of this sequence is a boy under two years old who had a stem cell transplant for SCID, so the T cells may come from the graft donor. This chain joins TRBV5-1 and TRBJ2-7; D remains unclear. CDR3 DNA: TGCGCCAGCAGCTTGGGGGGAAATACCTACGAGCAGTACTTC. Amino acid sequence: CASSLGGNTYEQYF. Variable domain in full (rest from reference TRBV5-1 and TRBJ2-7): KAGVTQTPRYLIKTRGQQVTLSCSPISGHRSVSWYQQTPGQGLQFLFEYFSETQRNKGNFPGRFSGRQFSNSRSEMNVSTLELGDSALYLCASSLGGNTYEQYFGPGTRLTVT.